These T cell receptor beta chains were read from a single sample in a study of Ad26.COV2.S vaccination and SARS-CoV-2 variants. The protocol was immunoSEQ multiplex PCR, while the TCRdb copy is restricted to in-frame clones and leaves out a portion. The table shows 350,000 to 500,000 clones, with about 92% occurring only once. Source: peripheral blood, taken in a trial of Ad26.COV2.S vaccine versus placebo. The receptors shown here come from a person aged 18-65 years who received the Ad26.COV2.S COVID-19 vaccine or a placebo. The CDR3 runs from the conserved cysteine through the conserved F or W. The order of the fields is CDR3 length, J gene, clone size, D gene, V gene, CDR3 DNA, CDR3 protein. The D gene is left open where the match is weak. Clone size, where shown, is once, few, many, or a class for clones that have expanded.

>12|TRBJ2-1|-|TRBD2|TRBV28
TGTGCCAGCAACCGAGCGGGAGGGCCTTGGTTCTTC
CASNRAGGPWFF
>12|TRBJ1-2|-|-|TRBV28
TGTGCCAGCGGAACCCTTCCCTATGGCTACACCTTC
CASGTLPYGYTF
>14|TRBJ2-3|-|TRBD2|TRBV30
TGTGCCTGGAGCACTAGCGGGAGATTAGCTACGCAGTATTTT
CAWSTSGRLATQYF
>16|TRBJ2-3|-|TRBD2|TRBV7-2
TGTGCCAGCAGCTTATCCGGGCTAGCGGGCACAGATACGCAGTATTTT
CASSLSGLAGTDTQYF
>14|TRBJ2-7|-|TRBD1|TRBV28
TGTGCCAGCAGTTTGGGGGACAGAGACTACGAGCAGTACTTC
CASSLGDRDYEQYF
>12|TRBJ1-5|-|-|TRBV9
TGTGCCAGCAGCGCAGGGGATCAGCCCCAGCATTTT
CASSAGDQPQHF
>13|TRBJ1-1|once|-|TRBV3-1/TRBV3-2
TGTGCCAGCAGTAGTACAGGAAGGACTGAAGCTTTCTTT
CASSSTGRTEAFF
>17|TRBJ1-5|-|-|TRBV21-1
TGTGCCAGCAGCAAAGCGGGGGCGGAACCCTTTAATCAGCCCCAGCATTTT
CASSKAGAEPFNQPQHF
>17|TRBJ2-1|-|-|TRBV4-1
TGCGCCAGCAGCCAAGTAGACCTGGGACTCTCTTTCAATGAGCAGTTCTTC
CASSQVDLGLSFNEQFF
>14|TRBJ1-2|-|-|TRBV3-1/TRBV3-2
TGTGCCAGCAGCCAATATGGGGCAGACTATGGCTACACCTTC
CASSQYGADYGYTF
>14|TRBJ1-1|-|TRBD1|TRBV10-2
TGCGCCAGCAAAGGGGGCTTTGGGAACACTGAAGCTTTCTTT
CASKGGFGNTEAFF